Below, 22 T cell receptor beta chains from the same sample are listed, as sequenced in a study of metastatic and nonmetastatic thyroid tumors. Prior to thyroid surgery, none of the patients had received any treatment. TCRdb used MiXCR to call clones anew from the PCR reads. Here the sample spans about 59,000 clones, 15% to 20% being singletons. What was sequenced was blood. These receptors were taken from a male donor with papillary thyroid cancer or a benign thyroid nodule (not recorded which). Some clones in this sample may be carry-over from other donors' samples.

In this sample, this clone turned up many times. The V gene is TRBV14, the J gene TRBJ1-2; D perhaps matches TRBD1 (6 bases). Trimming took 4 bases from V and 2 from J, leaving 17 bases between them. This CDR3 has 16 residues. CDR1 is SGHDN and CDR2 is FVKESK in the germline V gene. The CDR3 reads CASSPLGAGANYGYTF. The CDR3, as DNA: TGTGCCAGCAGCCCCTTAGGGGCAGGGGCCAACTATGGCTACACCTTC.

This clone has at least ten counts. CDR3 nucleotides: TGTGCCAGCAGGATAGGCAATCAGCCCCAGCATTTT. It is translated as CASRIGNQPQHF. The chain employs TRBV3-1 and TRBJ1-5; D gene ambiguous. CDR1 and CDR2 (germline): LGHDT, YNNKEL (reference sequence). V lost 6 bases and J lost 2, with 5 bases in between. The CDR3 spans 12 residues. The variable domain in full, completed from reference TRBV3-1 and TRBJ1-5, reads DTAVSQTPKYLVTQMGNDKSIKCEQNLGHDTMYWYKQDSKKFLKIMFSYNNKELIINETVPNRFSPKSPDKAHLNLHINSLELGDSAVYFCASRIGNQPQHFGDGTRLSIL.

CDR3 sequence (DNA): TGTGCCTGGAGTGTAGTTGGCGGGAGGTTCATCAATGAGCAGTTCTTC. Its protein is CAWSVVGGRFINEQFF. The chain is built from TRBV30 and TRBJ2-1; 8 nucleotides line up with TRBD2. Germline V gene data show CDR1 as GTSNPN and CDR2 as SVGIG (reference sequence). The CDR3 consists of 16 residues. V gave up 0 bases and J gave up 6 bases; unmatched junction bases: 10.

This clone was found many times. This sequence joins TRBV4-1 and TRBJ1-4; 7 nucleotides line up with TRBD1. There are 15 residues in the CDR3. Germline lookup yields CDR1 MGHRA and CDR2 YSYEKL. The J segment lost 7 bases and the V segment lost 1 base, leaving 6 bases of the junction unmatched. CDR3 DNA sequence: TGCGCCAGCAGCCAAGGGAGGGGGGACAGTGAAAAACTGTTTTTT. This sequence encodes CASSQGRGDSEKLFF.

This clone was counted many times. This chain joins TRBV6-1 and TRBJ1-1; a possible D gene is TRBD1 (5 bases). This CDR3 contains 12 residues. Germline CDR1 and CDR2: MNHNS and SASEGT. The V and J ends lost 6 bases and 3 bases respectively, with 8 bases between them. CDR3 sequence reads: CASSGTHTEAFF. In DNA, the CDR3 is TGTGCCAGCAGCGGGACTCACACTGAAGCTTTCTTT.

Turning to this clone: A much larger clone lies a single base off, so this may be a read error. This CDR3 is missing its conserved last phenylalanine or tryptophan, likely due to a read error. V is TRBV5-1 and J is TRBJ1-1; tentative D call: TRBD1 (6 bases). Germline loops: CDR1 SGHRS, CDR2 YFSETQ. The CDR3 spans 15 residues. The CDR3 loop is CASSLEAGANAEAFL. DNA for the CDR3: TGCGCCAGCAGCTTGGAAGCAGGGGCGAACGCTGAAGCTTTCCTT.

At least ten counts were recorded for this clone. In nucleotides, the CDR3 is TGTGCCAGCAGCCCCGGCCAAGCGGGAGGTCGGCAGTTCTTC. This gives the protein CASSPGQAGGRQFF. The chain recombines TRBV7-3 with TRBJ2-1; 9 nucleotides match TRBD2. Per germline, CDR1 SGHTA and CDR2 FQGTGA. The CDR3 runs to 14 residues. The junction had 11 bases not matched to a gene; V was cut back by 5 bases and J by 12 bases.

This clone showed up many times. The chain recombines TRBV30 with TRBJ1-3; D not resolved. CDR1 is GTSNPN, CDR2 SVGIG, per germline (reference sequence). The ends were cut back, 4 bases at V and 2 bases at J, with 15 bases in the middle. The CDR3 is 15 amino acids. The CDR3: CAWTQIRRTGNTIYF. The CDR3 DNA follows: TGTGCCTGGACTCAAATCCGTAGGACTGGAAACACCATATATTTT. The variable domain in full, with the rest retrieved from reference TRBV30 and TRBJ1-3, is SQTIHQWPATLVQPVGSPLSLECTVEGTSNPNLYWYRQAAGRGLQLLFYSVGIGQISSEVPQNLSASRPQDRQFILSSKKLLLSDSGFYLCAWTQIRRTGNTIYFGEGSWLTVV.

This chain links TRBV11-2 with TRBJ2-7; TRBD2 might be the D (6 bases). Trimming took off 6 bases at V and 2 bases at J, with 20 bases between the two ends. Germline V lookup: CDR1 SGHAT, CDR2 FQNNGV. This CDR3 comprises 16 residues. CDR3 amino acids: CASSPGLSGGAYEQYV. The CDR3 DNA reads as TGTGCCAGCAGTCCGGGGCTATCTGGAGGGGCCTACGAGCAGTACGTC.

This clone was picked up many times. CDR3: CASRSSGSDTQYF. For the CDR3, the DNA is TGTGCCAGTCGGTCATCCGGGTCAGATACGCAGTATTTT. This chain links TRBV6-1 with TRBJ2-3; D unresolved. V shed 9 bases and J shed 4 bases, with 14 bases lying between them. The CDR3 contains 13 residues. In germline, CDR1 is MNHNS, CDR2 SASEGT.

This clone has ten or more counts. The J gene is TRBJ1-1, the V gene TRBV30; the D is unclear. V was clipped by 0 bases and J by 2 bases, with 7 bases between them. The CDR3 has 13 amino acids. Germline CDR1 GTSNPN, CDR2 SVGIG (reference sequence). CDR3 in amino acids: CAWSVGSNTEAFF. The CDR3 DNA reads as TGTGCCTGGAGTGTCGGCAGTAACACTGAAGCTTTCTTT.

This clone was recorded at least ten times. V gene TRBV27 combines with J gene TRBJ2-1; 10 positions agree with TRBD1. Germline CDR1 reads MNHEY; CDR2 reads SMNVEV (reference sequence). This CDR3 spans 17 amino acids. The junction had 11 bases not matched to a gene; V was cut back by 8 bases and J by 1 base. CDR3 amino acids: CASLPLPGQGSYNEQFF. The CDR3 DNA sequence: TGTGCCAGCCTCCCCCTACCGGGACAGGGGTCCTACAATGAGCAGTTCTTC.

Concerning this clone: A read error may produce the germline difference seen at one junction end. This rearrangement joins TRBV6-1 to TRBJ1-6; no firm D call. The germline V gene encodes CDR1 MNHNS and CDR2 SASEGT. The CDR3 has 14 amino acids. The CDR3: CTSSEGNEISPIHF. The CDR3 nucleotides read TGTACCAGCAGTGAAGGTAACGAGATCTCACCCATCCACTTT.

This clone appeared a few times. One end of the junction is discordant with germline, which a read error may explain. CDR3 region: CASSLAMGETQYF. CDR3 bases: TGTGCCAGCAGCTTAGCCATGGGAGAGACACAGTACTTC. The chain has TRBV7-8 and TRBJ2-5; a weak D match, TRBD2 (5 bases). CDR3 length: 13 residues. Germline values: CDR1 SGHVS, CDR2 FQNEAQ.

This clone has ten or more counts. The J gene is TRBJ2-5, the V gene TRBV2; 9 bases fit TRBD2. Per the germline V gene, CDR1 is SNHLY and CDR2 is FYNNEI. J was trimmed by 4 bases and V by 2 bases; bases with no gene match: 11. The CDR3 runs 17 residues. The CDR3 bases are TGTGCCAGCAGTGAATTCAGGGGCGGGAGGGCCGGAGAGACCCAGTACTTC. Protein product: CASSEFRGGRAGETQYF.

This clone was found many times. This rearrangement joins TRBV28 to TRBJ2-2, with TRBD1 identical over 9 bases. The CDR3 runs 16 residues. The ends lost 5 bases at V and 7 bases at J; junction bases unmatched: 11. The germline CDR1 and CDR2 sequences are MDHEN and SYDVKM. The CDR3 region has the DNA TGTGCCAGCAGTCCCGGGACAGGGAGGACAAGCGGGGAGCTGTTTTTT. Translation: CASSPGTGRTSGELFF.

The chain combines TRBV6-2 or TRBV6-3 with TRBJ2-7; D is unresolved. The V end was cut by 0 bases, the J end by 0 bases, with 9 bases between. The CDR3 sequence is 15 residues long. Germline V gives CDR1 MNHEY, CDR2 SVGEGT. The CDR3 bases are TGTGCCAGCAGTTACTCGGCCGAAAGCTCCTACGAGCAGTACTTC. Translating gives CASSYSAESSYEQYF.

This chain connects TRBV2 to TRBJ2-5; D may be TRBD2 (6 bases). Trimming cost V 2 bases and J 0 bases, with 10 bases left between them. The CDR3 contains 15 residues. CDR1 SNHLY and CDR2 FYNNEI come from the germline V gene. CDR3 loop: CASSEQAGNQETQYF. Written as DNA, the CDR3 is TGTGCCAGCAGTGAACAGGCGGGGAACCAAGAGACCCAGTACTTC.

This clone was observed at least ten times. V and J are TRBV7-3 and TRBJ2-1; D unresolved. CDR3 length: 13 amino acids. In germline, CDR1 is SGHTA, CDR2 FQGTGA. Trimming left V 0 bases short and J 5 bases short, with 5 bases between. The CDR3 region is CASSLTTNNEQFF. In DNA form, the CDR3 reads TGTGCCAGCAGCTTAACTACCAACAATGAGCAGTTCTTC.

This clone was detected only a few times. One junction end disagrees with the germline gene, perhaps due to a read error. The CDR3 sequence is CVSSFGQGSSYEQYF. CDR3 bases: TGTGTCAGCAGTTTCGGACAGGGATCGTCCTACGAGCAGTACTTC. This chain joins TRBV27 and TRBJ2-7, with 8 bases fitting TRBD1. Looked up from germline, CDR1 is MNHEY and CDR2 is SMNVEV (reference sequence). The CDR3 covers 15 residues.

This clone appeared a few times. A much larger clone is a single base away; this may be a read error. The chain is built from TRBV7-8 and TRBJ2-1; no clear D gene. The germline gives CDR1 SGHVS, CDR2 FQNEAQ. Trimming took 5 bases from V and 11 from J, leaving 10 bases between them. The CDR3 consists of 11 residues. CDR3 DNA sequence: TGTGCCAGCAGCGACAAGTCCCAGCAGTTCTTC. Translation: CASSDKSQQFF.

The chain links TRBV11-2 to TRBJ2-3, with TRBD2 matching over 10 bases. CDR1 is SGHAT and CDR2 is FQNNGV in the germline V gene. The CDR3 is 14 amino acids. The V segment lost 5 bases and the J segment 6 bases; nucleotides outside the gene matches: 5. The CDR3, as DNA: TGTGCCAGCAGCCTCGGACTAGCGGTTGATACGCAGTATTTT. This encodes CASSLGLAVDTQYF.